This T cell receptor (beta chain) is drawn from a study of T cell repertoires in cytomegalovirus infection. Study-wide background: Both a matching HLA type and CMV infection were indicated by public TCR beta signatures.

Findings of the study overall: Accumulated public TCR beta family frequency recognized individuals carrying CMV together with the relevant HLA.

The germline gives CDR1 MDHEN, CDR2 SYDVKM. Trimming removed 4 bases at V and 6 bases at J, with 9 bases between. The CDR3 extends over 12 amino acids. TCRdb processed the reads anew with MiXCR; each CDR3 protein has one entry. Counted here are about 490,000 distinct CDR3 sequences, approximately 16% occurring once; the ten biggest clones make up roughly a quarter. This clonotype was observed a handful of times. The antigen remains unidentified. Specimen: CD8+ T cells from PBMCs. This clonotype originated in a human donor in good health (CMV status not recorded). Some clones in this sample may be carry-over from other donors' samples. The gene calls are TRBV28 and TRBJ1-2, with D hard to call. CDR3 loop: CASSSGWDGYTF. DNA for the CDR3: TGTGCCAGCAGTTCGGGCTGGGATGGCTACACCTTC.